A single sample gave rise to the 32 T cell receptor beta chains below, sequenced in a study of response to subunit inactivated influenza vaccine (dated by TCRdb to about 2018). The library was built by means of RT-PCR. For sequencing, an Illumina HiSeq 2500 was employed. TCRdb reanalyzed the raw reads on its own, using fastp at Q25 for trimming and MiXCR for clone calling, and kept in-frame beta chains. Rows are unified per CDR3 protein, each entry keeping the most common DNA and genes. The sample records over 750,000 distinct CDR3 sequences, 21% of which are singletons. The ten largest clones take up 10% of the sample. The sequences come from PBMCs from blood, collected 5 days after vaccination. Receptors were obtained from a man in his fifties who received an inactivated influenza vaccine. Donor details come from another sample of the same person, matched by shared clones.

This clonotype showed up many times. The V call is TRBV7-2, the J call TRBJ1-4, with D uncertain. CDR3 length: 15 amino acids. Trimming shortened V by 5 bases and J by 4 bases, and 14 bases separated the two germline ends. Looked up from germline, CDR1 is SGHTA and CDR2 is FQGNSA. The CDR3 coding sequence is TGTGCCAGCAGCCTACAAAGCTCCCATAATGAAAAACTGTTTTTT. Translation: CASSLQSSHNEKLFF.

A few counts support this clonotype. The CDR3, as DNA: TGCAGTGCTAGGTCTAGCGGGGCCATCGGGGCCCAGTACTTC. It yields the protein CSARSSGAIGAQYF. This sequence joins TRBV20-1 and TRBJ2-5; 9 bases line up with TRBD2. J was trimmed by 9 bases and V by 3 bases; bases with no gene match: 11. CDR1 DFQATT and CDR2 SNEGSKA come from the germline V gene (reference sequence). The CDR3 runs 14 residues.

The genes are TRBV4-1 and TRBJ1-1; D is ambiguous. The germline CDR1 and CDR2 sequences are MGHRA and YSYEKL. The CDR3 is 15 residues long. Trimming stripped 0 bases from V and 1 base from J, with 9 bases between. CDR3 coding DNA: TGCGCCAGCAGCCAAGATGCGGCCGGGAACACTGAAGCTTTCTTT. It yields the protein CASSQDAAGNTEAFF.

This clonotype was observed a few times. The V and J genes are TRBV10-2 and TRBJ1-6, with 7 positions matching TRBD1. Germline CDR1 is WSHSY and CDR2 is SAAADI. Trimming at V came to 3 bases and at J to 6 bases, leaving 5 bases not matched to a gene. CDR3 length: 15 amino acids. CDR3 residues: CASSEDRESNSPLHF. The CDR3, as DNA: TGCGCCAGCAGTGAAGACAGGGAGAGTAATTCACCCCTCCACTTT.

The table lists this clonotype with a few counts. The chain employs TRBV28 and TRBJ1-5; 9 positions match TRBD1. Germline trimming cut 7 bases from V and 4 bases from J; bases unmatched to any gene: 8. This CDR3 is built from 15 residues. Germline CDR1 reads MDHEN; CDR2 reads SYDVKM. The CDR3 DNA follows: TGTGCCAGCACGGACAGGGGCGGCGTAAATCAGCCCCAGCATTTT. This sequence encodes CASTDRGGVNQPQHF.

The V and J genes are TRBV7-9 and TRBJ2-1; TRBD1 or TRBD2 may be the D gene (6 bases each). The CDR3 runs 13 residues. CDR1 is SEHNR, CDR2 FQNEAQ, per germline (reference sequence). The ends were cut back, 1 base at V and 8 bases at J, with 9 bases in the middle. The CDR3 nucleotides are TGTGCCAGCAGCTTAGAAGGGGGGTATGAGCAGTTCTTC. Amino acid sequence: CASSLEGGYEQFF.

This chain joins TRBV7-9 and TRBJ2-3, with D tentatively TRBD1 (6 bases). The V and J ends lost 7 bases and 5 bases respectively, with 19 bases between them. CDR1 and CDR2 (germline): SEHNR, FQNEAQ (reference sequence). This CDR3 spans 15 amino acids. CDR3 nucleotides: TGTGCCAGCAACGGGAAATTGGGGGCTGGAGATACGCAGTATTTT. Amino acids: CASNGKLGAGDTQYF. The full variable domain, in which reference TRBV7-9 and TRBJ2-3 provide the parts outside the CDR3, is DTGVSQNPRHKITKRGQNVTFRCDPISEHNRLYWYRQTLGQGPEFLTYFQNEAQLEKSRLLSDRFSAERPKGSFSTLEIQRTEQGDSAMYLCASNGKLGAGDTQYFGPGTRLTVL.

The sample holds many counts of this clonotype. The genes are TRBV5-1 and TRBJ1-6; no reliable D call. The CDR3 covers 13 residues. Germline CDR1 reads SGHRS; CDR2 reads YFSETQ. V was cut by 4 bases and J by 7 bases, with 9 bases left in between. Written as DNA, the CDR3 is TGCGCCAGCAGCGGTCAGGAGAATTCACCCCTCCACTTT. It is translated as CASSGQENSPLHF.

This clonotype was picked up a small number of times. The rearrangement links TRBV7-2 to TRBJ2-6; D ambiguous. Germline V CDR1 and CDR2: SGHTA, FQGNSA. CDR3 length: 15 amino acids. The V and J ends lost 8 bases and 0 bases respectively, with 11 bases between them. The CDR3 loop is CASQRQASGANVLTF. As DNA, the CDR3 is TGTGCCAGCCAACGCCAGGCCTCTGGGGCCAACGTCCTGACTTTC.

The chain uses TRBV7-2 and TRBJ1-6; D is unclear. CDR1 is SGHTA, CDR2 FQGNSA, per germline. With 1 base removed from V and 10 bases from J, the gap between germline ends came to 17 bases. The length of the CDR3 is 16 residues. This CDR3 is CASSLVSRQAGSPLHF. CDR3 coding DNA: TGTGCCAGCAGCTTAGTTTCCCGGCAGGCTGGATCACCCCTCCACTTT.

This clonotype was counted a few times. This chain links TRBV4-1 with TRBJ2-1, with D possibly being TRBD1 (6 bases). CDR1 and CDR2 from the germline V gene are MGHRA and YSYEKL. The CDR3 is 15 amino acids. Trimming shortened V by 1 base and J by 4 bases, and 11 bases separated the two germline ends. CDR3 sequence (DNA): TGCGCCAGCAGCCAAGCGCAGGGGTTATACAATGAGCAGTTCTTC. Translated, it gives CASSQAQGLYNEQFF.

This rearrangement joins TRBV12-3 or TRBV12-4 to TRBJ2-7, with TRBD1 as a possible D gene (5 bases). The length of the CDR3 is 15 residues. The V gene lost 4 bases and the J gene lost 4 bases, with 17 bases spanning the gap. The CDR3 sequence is CASSSQGKVKYEQYF. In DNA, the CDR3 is TGTGCCAGCAGTTCTCAGGGAAAGGTGAAATACGAGCAGTACTTC.

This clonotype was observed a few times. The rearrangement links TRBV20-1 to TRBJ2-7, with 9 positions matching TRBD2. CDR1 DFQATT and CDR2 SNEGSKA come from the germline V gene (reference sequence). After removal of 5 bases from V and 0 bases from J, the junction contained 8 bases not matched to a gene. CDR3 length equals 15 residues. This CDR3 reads CSAEGTSSDSYEQYF. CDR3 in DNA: TGCAGTGCTGAGGGGACTAGCAGCGACTCCTACGAGCAGTACTTC.

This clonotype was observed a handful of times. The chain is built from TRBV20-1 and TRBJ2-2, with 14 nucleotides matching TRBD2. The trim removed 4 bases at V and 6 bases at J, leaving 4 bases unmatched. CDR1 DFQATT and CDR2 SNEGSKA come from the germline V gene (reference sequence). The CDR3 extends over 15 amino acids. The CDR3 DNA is TGCAGTGCTATCTCGGGACTAGCGGGAGCCGGGGAGCTGTTTTTT. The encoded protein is CSAISGLAGAGELFF.

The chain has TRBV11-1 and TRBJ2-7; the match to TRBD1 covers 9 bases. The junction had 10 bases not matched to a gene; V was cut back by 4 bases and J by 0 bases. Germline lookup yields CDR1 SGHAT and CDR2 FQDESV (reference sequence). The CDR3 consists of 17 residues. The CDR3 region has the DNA TGTGCCAGCAGCTCCCAATCTCCGGGACAGGGCTCCTACGAGCAGTACTTC. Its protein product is CASSSQSPGQGSYEQYF.

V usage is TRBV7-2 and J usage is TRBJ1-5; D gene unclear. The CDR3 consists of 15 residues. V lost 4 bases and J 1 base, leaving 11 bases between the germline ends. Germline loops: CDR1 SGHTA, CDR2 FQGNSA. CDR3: CASSSTVGSNQPQHF. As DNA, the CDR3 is TGTGCCAGCAGCTCCACGGTGGGAAGCAATCAGCCCCAGCATTTT.

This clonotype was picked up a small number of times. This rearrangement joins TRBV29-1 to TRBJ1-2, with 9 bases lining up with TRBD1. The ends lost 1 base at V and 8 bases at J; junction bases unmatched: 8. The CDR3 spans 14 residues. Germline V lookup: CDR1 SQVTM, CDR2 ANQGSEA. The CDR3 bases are TGCAGCGTTGAAGCCCGGGGGACAGGGTTCGGCTACACCTTC. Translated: CSVEARGTGFGYTF.

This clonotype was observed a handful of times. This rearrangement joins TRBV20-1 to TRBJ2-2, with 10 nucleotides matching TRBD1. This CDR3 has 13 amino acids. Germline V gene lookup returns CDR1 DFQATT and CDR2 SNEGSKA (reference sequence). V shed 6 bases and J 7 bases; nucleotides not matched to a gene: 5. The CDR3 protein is CSARDRGGGELFF. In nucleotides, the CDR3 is TGCAGTGCCAGGGACAGGGGAGGCGGGGAGCTGTTTTTT.

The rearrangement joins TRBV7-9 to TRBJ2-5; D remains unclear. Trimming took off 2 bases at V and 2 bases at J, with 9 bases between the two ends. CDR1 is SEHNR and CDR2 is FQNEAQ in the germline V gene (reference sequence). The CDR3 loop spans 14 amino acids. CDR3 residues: CASSLTQPQETQYF. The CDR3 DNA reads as TGTGCCAGCAGCTTAACGCAACCTCAAGAGACCCAGTACTTC.

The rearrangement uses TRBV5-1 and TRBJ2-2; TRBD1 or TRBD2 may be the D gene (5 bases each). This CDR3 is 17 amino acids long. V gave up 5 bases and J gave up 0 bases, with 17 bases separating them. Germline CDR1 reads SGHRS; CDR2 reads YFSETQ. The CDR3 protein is CASSFGTRGANTGELFF. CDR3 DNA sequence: TGCGCCAGCAGTTTCGGGACGCGAGGCGCGAACACCGGGGAGCTGTTTTTT.

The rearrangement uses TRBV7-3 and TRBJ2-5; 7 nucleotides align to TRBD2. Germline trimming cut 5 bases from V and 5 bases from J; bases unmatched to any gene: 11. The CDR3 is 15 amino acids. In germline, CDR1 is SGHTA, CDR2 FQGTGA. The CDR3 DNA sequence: TGTGCCAGCAGCCTCAGGTTGGGAGGGATGGAGACCCAGTACTTC. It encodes CASSLRLGGMETQYF.

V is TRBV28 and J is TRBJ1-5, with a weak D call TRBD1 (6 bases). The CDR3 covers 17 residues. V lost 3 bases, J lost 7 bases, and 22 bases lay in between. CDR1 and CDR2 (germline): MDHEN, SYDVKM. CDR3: CASSLTLLNRVGQPQHF. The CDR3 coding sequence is TGTGCCAGCAGTTTGACCTTACTGAACAGGGTGGGACAGCCCCAGCATTTT.

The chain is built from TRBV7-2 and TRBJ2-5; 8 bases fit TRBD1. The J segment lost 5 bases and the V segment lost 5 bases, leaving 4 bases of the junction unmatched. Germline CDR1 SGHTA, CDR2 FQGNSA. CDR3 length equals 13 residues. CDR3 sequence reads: CASSPGGGETQYF. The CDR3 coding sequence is TGTGCCAGCAGCCCAGGGGGCGGGGAGACCCAGTACTTC.

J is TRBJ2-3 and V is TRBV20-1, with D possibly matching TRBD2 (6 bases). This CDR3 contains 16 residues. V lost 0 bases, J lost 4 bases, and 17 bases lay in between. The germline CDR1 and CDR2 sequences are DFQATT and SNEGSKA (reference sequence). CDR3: CSARDRKLAPSDTQYF. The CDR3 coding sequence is TGCAGTGCTAGAGATCGCAAACTAGCCCCGTCAGATACGCAGTATTTT.

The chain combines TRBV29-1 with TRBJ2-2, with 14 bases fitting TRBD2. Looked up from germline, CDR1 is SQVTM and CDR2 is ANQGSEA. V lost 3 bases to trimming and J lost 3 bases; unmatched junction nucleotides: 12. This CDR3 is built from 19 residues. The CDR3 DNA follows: TGCAGCGTTGACAAGAGAGGACTAGCGGGAGGCCAATACACCGGGGAGCTGTTTTTT. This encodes CSVDKRGLAGGQYTGELFF.

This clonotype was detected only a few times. The CDR3 region is CSAHSRGDNQPQHF. CDR3 sequence (DNA): TGCAGTGCCCACTCGAGGGGGGACAATCAGCCCCAGCATTTT. V is TRBV20-1 and J is TRBJ1-5; D perhaps matches TRBD1 (6 bases). Germline lookup yields CDR1 DFQATT and CDR2 SNEGSKA (reference sequence). The CDR3 extends over 14 amino acids. The V gene lost 6 bases and the J gene lost 3 bases, with 15 bases spanning the gap.

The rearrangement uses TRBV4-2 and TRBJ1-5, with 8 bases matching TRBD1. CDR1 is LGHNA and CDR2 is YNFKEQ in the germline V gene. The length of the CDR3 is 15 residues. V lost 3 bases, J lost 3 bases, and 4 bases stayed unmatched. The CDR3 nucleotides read TGTGCCAGCAGCCAGGCGGACAGGGACAATCAGCCCCAGCATTTT. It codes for CASSQADRDNQPQHF.

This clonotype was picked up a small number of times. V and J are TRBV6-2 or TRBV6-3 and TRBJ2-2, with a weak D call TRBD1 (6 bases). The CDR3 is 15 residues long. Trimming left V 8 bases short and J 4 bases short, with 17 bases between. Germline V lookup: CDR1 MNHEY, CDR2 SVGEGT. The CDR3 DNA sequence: TGTGCCAGCTGCGAAACGGGACACTCCACCGGGGAGCTGTTTTTT. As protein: CASCETGHSTGELFF.

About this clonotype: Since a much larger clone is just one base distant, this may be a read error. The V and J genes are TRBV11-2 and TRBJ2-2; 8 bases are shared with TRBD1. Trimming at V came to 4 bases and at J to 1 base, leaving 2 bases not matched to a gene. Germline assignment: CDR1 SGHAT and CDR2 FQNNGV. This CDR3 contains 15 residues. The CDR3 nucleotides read TGTGCCAGCAGCTGGGGACAGGTGAACACCGGGGAGCTGTTTTTT. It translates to CASSWGQVNTGELFF.

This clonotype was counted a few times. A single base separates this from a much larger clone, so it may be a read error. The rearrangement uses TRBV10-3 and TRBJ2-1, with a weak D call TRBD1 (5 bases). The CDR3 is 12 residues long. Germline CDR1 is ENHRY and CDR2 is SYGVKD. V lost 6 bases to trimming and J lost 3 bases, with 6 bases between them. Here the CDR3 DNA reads TGTGCCATCAGAGACAGCTACAATGAGCAGTTCTTC. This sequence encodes CAIRDSYNEQFF.

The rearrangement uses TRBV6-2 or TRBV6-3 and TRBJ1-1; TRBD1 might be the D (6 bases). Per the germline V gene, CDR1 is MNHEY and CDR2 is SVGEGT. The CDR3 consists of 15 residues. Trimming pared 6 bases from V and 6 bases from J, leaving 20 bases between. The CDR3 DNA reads TGTGCCAGCAGACTCGACACAGGGAGTATGGCTGAAGCTTTCTTT. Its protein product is CASRLDTGSMAEAFF.

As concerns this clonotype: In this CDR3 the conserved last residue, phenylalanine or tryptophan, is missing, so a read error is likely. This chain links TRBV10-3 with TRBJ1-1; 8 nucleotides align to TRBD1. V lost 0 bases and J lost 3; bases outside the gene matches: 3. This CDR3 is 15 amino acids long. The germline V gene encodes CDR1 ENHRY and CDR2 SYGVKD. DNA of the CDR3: TGTGCCATCAGTGAGTCCGGACAGGGTTACACTGAAGCTTTCCTT. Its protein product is CAISESGQGYTEAFL.